This entry lists 22 T cell receptor beta chains sequenced from one sample in a study of blood T cell repertoires in COVID-19 (dated by TCRdb to the early 2020s). The method was the immunoSEQ multiplex PCR assay. Sourced from immuneACCESS, this table was stored by TCRdb with only in-frame sequences that have V and J called. A share of the clones is absent; for the studies checked, an unresolved V gene accounts for under half, and the remainder has no known explanation. This sample has 100,000 to 120,000 clones in its table, and more than 65% of those were observed once. In total, the top ten clones hold about 3.7% of the sample. Sequences were obtained from peripheral blood. The receptors originated from a woman aged 80 or older with acute or convalescent COVID-19.

This chain connects TRBV10-3 to TRBJ2-3; 13 nucleotides match TRBD2. Per germline, CDR1 ENHRY and CDR2 SYGVKD. This CDR3 has 20 amino acids. V was pared by 1 base and J by 0 bases, with 10 bases of the junction left unmatched. CDR3: CAISEFRTSGRGVSTDTQYF. CDR3 nucleotides: TGTGCCATCAGTGAGTTTCGGACTAGCGGGAGAGGGGTTAGCACAGATACGCAGTATTTT.

The chain combines TRBV6-2 or TRBV6-3 with TRBJ2-1, with 12 nucleotides matching TRBD2. The CDR3 extends over 15 amino acids. Looked up from germline, CDR1 is MNHEY and CDR2 is SVGEGT. V gave up 4 bases and J gave up 3 bases; unmatched junction bases: 1. CDR3 protein: CASSSSGGGYNEQFF. The CDR3, as DNA: TGTGCCAGCAGTTCTAGCGGGGGGGGCTACAATGAGCAGTTCTTC.

The chain joins TRBV7-9 to TRBJ2-1, with D tentatively TRBD2 (6 bases). The germline V gene has CDR1 SEHNR and CDR2 FQNEAQ (reference sequence). The CDR3 extends over 16 amino acids. The V gene lost 4 bases and the J gene lost 5 bases, with 18 bases spanning the gap. DNA for the CDR3: TGTGCCAGCAGCTCCACCTTAAGCCGCGGGGACAATGAGCAGTTCTTC. Translating gives CASSSTLSRGDNEQFF.

The V and J genes are TRBV27 and TRBJ2-2, with 8 bases aligning to TRBD1. Trimming removed 6 bases from V and 4 bases from J; junction bases left unmatched: 7. The CDR3 runs to 15 residues. Germline V gene sequence: CDR1 MNHEY, CDR2 SMNVEV (reference sequence). CDR3 protein: CASRTGVSATGELFF. CDR3 sequence (DNA): TGTGCCAGCAGGACAGGGGTCTCGGCCACCGGGGAGCTGTTTTTT.

This clone came up many times. The chain combines TRBV10-2 with TRBJ1-1; D is possibly TRBD1 (6 bases). V was trimmed by 2 bases and J by 8 bases, leaving 12 bases between them. From germline, CDR1 is WSHSY and CDR2 SAAADI. This CDR3 comprises 13 residues. CDR3 DNA sequence: TGCGCCAGCAGTGAGCAGGGGACCGGGGAAGCTTTCTTT. Its translation: CASSEQGTGEAFF.

V is TRBV6-1 and J is TRBJ1-5; tentatively, D is TRBD1 (5 bases). The CDR3 length is 16 residues. With 1 base removed from V and 0 bases from J, the gap between germline ends came to 10 bases. Germline lookup yields CDR1 MNHNS and CDR2 SASEGT. The CDR3: CASSEGGGYSNQPQHF. The CDR3 DNA sequence: TGTGCCAGCAGTGAAGGGGGGGGGTATAGCAATCAGCCCCAGCATTTT.

The chain joins TRBV30 to TRBJ2-7; 7 nucleotides match TRBD1. CDR1 is GTSNPN and CDR2 is SVGIG in the germline V gene (reference sequence). The CDR3 runs to 14 residues. With 0 bases clipped from V and 1 base from J, the junction kept 3 bases outside the gene matches. CDR3 nucleotide sequence: TGTGCCTGGAGTGTAGGGGGCGGATCCTACGAGCAGTACTTC. It is translated as CAWSVGGGSYEQYF.

This rearrangement joins TRBV27 to TRBJ1-2; D call uncertain. V lost 2 bases and J 5 bases, leaving 9 bases between the germline ends. The CDR3 has 13 residues. The V gene's germline CDR1 is MNHEY and CDR2 SMNVEV (reference sequence). The CDR3 DNA sequence: TGTGCCAGCAGTTTAAGAGGAGGGTATGGCTACACCTTC. Translation gives CASSLRGGYGYTF.

V gene TRBV6-4 combines with J gene TRBJ2-5; 11 positions agree with TRBD2. V was clipped by 5 bases and J by 5 bases; unmatched bases: 7. CDR3 length: 15 residues. The germline V gene has CDR1 MRHNA and CDR2 SNTAGT. CDR3 residues: CASSYSGRAGETQYF. CDR3 bases: TGTGCCAGCAGTTATAGCGGGAGGGCTGGGGAGACCCAGTACTTC.

V gene TRBV25-1 combines with J gene TRBJ2-7; TRBD1 matches at 7 bases. This CDR3 is 14 amino acids long. The V gene end was trimmed by 3 bases and the J gene end by 0 bases; junction bases not matched to a gene: 2. Germline-derived CDR1 and CDR2 are MGHDK and SYGVNS. This CDR3 is CASSEAGGSYEQYF. CDR3 bases: TGTGCCAGCAGTGAGGCAGGGGGCTCCTACGAGCAGTACTTC.

The rearrangement links TRBV29-1 to TRBJ1-1; the match to TRBD1 covers 8 bases. The CDR3 runs to 14 residues. V shed 6 bases and J 0 bases; nucleotides not matched to a gene: 6. CDR1 is SQVTM, CDR2 ANQGSEA, per germline. The CDR3, as DNA: TGCAGCGTGGCAGGGGGCCCTTTGAACACTGAAGCTTTCTTT. Its protein product is CSVAGGPLNTEAFF.

The chain links TRBV10-3 to TRBJ2-5, with 7 bases matching TRBD1. The CDR3 sequence is 14 residues long. V was pared by 2 bases and J by 5 bases, with 5 bases of the junction left unmatched. Per germline, CDR1 ENHRY and CDR2 SYGVKD. The CDR3 nucleotides are TGTGCCATCAGTGAGGCACAGGGGCGGGAGACCCAGTACTTC. Residues: CAISEAQGRETQYF.

This clone came up a few times. The chain combines TRBV6-1 with TRBJ2-4; the D is unclear. In germline, CDR1 is MNHNS, CDR2 SASEGT. V was clipped by 0 bases and J by 7 bases, with 13 bases between them. This CDR3 region has 15 residues. CDR3 nucleotides: TGTGCCAGCAGTGAAGCGTTAACAGCCAGCAACATTCAGTACTTC. This gives the protein CASSEALTASNIQYF.

V and J are TRBV5-1 and TRBJ2-7; 7 bases agree with TRBD2. There are 14 residues in the CDR3. Germline trimming cut 1 base from V and 2 bases from J; bases unmatched to any gene: 3. Germline CDR1 reads SGHRS; CDR2 reads YFSETQ. This CDR3 is CASSLNAGAYEQYF. Written as DNA, the CDR3 is TGCGCCAGCAGCTTGAACGCGGGGGCCTACGAGCAGTACTTC.

The chain uses TRBV28 and TRBJ1-4, with 10 nucleotides matching TRBD1. V was clipped by 4 bases and J by 8 bases; unmatched bases: 10. CDR1 is MDHEN, CDR2 SYDVKM, per germline. The CDR3 length is 16 residues. The CDR3 coding sequence is TGTGCCAGCAGTTCTAGACAGGGGGCGGTAGGCGAAAAACTGTTTTTT. Protein product: CASSSRQGAVGEKLFF.

Only a few counts were recorded for this clone. The V gene is TRBV6-5, the J gene TRBJ1-2; D unresolved. V was clipped by 0 bases and J by 0 bases, with 8 bases between them. The CDR3 runs to 15 residues. Germline V gene data show CDR1 as MNHEY and CDR2 as SVGAGI. This CDR3 reads CASSYSLLANYGYTF. In DNA form, the CDR3 reads TGTGCCAGCAGTTACTCCCTCTTAGCTAACTATGGCTACACCTTC.

CDR3 nucleotides: TGTGCCAGCAGTTTCAGGGCTAGATGGGGTACAGATACGCAGTATTTT. This codes for CASSFRARWGTDTQYF. The J gene is TRBJ2-3, the V gene TRBV27; TRBD1 might be the D (5 bases). V lost 3 bases and J lost 3, with 16 bases in between. The CDR3 contains 16 residues. Germline V gene sequence: CDR1 MNHEY, CDR2 SMNVEV (reference sequence).

In its sample, this clone was seen many times. This chain joins TRBV2 and TRBJ2-6; a weak D match, TRBD2 (6 bases). V was cut by 3 bases and J by 0 bases, with 9 bases left in between. Germline CDR1 is SNHLY and CDR2 is FYNNEI. This CDR3 spans 16 amino acids. The CDR3 sequence is CASSDRRASGANVLTF. DNA for the CDR3: TGTGCCAGCAGTGATCGGAGGGCCTCTGGGGCCAACGTCCTGACTTTC.

This clone has only a few counts. V usage is TRBV6-2 or TRBV6-3 and J usage is TRBJ2-1; a possible D gene is TRBD1 (6 bases). There are 15 residues in the CDR3. V gave up 4 bases and J gave up 2 bases, with 12 bases separating them. CDR1 and CDR2 from the germline V gene are MNHEY and SVGEGT. CDR3 sequence: CASSWVRGTYNEQFF. The CDR3 coding sequence is TGTGCCAGCAGTTGGGTCAGGGGTACCTACAATGAGCAGTTCTTC.

The chain is built from TRBV4-2 and TRBJ1-2; 10 bases align to TRBD1. The CDR3 runs to 14 residues. J lost 2 bases, V lost 6 bases, and 3 bases had no gene match. CDR1 is LGHNA and CDR2 is YNFKEQ in the germline V gene. Here the CDR3 DNA reads TGTGCCAGCAGAGGGGACAGGGGAAACTATGGCTACACCTTC. It codes for CASRGDRGNYGYTF.

The chain joins TRBV7-3 to TRBJ1-1; possible D gene TRBD1, 6 bases. Trimming left V 1 base short and J 6 bases short, with 15 bases between. Per germline, CDR1 SGHTA and CDR2 FQGTGA. The CDR3 has 15 residues. This chain's CDR3 is CASSLNSGTRAEAFF. In nucleotides, the CDR3 is TGTGCCAGCAGCTTAAATTCCGGGACAAGGGCTGAAGCTTTCTTT. The variable domain in full, with the rest retrieved from reference TRBV7-3 and TRBJ1-1, is GAGVSQTPSNKVTEKGKYVELRCDPISGHTALYWYRQSLGQGPEFLIYFQGTGAADDSGLPNDRFFAVRPEGSVSTLKIQRTERGDSAVYLCASSLNSGTRAEAFFGQGTRLTVV.

CDR3 bases: TGTGCCAGTAGTCCTAAACCACTAGCCGGCGGTGAAAAACTGTTTTTT. Its translation is CASSPKPLAGGEKLFF. This sequence joins TRBV19 and TRBJ1-4; the D is unclear. CDR1 is LNHDA and CDR2 is SQIVND in the germline V gene (reference sequence). The CDR3 sequence is 16 residues long. V lost 5 bases, J lost 7 bases, and 20 bases lay in between.